These 4 T cell receptor beta chains came from one sample sequenced in a study of OX40 agonist ivuxolimab in advanced cancers. Measured with immunoSEQ multiplex PCR; TCRdb has only the in-frame clones, and not every one. The sample consists of 40,000 to 55,000 clones, roughly 91% of them appearing once. Source: CD4+ or CD8+ T cells sorted from blood, taken in a trial of the OX40 agonist ivuxolimab. These receptors were obtained from an adult with an advanced solid tumor such as melanoma, head and neck, liver or kidney cancer.

The rearrangement links TRBV9 to TRBJ1-2, with D perhaps TRBD1 (5 bases). Germline assignment: CDR1 SGDLS and CDR2 YYNGEE. Trimming cost V 4 bases and J 6 bases, with 16 bases left between them. The CDR3 extends over 14 amino acids. CDR3 nucleotides: TGTGCCAGCAGCCCACCCTGGGGGGGGGATGGCTACACCTTC. Translated: CASSPPWGGDGYTF.

This chain links TRBV5-4 with TRBJ2-1; the D gene is possibly TRBD2 (5 bases). The V gene lost 0 bases and the J gene lost 2 bases, with 21 bases spanning the gap. The germline gives CDR1 SGHNT, CDR2 YYREEE (reference sequence). The CDR3 is 19 residues long. CDR3 loop: CASSLAGELTVSTYNEQFF. The CDR3 DNA reads as TGTGCCAGCAGCTTGGCCGGGGAGTTGACGGTTAGCACCTACAATGAGCAGTTCTTC. The whole variable domain, remainder taken from reference TRBV5-4 and TRBJ2-1, is ETGVTQSPTHLIKTRGQQVTLRCSSQSGHNTVSWYQQALGQGPQFIFQYYREEENGRGNFPPRFSGLQFPNYSSELNVNALELDDSALYLCASSLAGELTVSTYNEQFFGPGTRLTVL.

J is TRBJ1-2 and V is TRBV4-1; D is undetermined. CDR3 length: 16 amino acids. Looked up from germline, CDR1 is MGHRA and CDR2 is YSYEKL. V shed 1 base and J shed 4 bases, with 16 bases lying between them. CDR3 region: CASSQVEGYHLYGYTF. The CDR3 DNA reads as TGCGCCAGCAGCCAAGTTGAAGGGTACCACCTCTATGGCTACACCTTC.

This clone was picked up one time. V usage is TRBV27 and J usage is TRBJ1-3, with a possible D match to TRBD1 (6 bases). V was trimmed by 5 bases and J by 4 bases, leaving 18 bases between them. Germline CDR1 and CDR2: MNHEY and SMNVEV (reference sequence). The CDR3 extends over 16 amino acids. In DNA form, the CDR3 reads TGTGCCAGCAGTCCCCGGGGGGCTTGGTCCGGAAACACCATATATTTT. Translating it yields CASSPRGAWSGNTIYF.